A selection of T cell receptor beta chains follows, all from one sample in a study of cytomegalovirus exposure and HLA in healthy donors. The assay was immunoSEQ multiplex PCR, and TCRdb's table has in-frame clones only and misses some. The sample lists 68,000 or so clones; around four fifths were seen once. The material sequenced was PBMCs. The origin of the receptors is a human donor in good health. Both conserved end residues are part of each CDR3. A D gene is named only where the DNA matches it firmly. Clone size is shown for a subset of rows, as once, few, many or a class of expanded clone.

D	V	J	size	DNA	CDR3
.	TRBV5-6	TRBJ2-7	.	TGTGCCAGCAGCTTGCGGGGAGGCTACGAGCAGTACTTC	CASSLRGGYEQYF
.	TRBV25-1	TRBJ2-7	.	TGTGCCAGCACCAGACTCGCCGGCGGCGAGCAGTACTTC	CASTRLAGGEQYF
.	TRBV4-3	TRBJ1-6	.	TGCGCCAGCAGCCCTTCAGGGACGGGGGGCAACTCACCCCTCCACTTT	CASSPSGTGGNSPLHF
.	TRBV7-9	TRBJ2-5	.	TGTGCCAGCACCAACCACTCAGTGACGGGGGAGACCCAGTACTTC	CASTNHSVTGETQYF
TRBD1	TRBV11-3	TRBJ1-6	.	TGTGCCAGCAGCTCCCGGACAGGGGGACCCCTCCACTTT	CASSSRTGGPLHF
TRBD2	TRBV6-6	TRBJ2-5	.	TGTGCCAGCAGTTACTCGATACGGGGGGGAAAAGAGACCCAGTACTTC	CASSYSIRGGKETQYF
.	TRBV19	TRBJ2-7	.	TGTGCCAGTAGTAGAGTTCGTGTTTTGTTTCCCTACGAGCAGTACTTC	CASSRVRVLFPYEQYF
TRBD1	TRBV19	TRBJ1-1	once	TGTGCCAGTAGTAAAGGGGGCTCGGGAACTGAAGCTTTCTTT	CASSKGGSGTEAFF
TRBD1	TRBV13	TRBJ1-2	.	TGTGCCAGCAGCCCCATGACAGGGAACTATGGCTACACCTTC	CASSPMTGNYGYTF
TRBD2	TRBV18	TRBJ2-3	.	TGTGCCAGCTCACCCGAATTAGCGGGGGGCACAGATACGCAGTATTTT	CASSPELAGGTDTQYF
TRBD1	TRBV7-9	TRBJ2-2	.	TGTGCCAGCAGCCCGGGACAGCCCATCGGGGAGCTGTTTTTT	CASSPGQPIGELFF
TRBD1	TRBV2	TRBJ2-2	.	TGTGCCAGTCGAGGGACAGGGGCCACCGGGGAGCTGTTTTTT	CASRGTGATGELFF
TRBD2	TRBV7-3	TRBJ2-3	.	TGTGCCAGCAGCCGAGCGGGGGGAAACACAGATACGCAGTATTTT	CASSRAGGNTDTQYF
.	TRBV7-2	TRBJ1-3	.	TGTGCCAGCAGCACGCAGGCGCGTCGTGGAAACACCATATATTTT	CASSTQARRGNTIYF
.	TRBV5-8	TRBJ1-2	.	TGTGCCAGCAGCTCCGACAATTATGGCTACCCCTTC	CASSSDNYGYPF
TRBD1	TRBV7-2	TRBJ1-1	.	TGTGCCAGCAGCTTACAACCGGGACAGCGAGCGAACACTGAAGCTTTCTTT	CASSLQPGQRANTEAFF
TRBD2	TRBV6-1	TRBJ2-5	once	TGTGCCAGCGGACGACTAGCGGGGCAAGAGACCCAGTACTTC	CASGRLAGQETQYF
TRBD1	TRBV6-1	TRBJ1-2	.	TGTGCCAGCAGTGAAACGACAGGGTCTGGCTACACCTTC	CASSETTGSGYTF
.	TRBV28	TRBJ1-2	.	TGTGCCAGCACCCAGGGGTTTGGCTACACCTTC	CASTQGFGYTF
.	TRBV28	TRBJ1-5	few	TGTGCCAGCAGCCCAATTCCAGGCAAGAGCGGGGTCAGCAATCAGCCCCAGCATTTT	CASSPIPGKSGVSNQPQHF
.	TRBV7-9	TRBJ2-1	.	TGTGCCAGCAGCTCCCTCCCCGGCTACAATGAGCAGTTCTTC	CASSSLPGYNEQFF
.	TRBV6-1	TRBJ1-4	.	TGTGCCAGCAGTGAACCCGGGAGGAGTGAAAAACTGTTTTTT	CASSEPGRSEKLFF
TRBD1	TRBV15	TRBJ2-4	.	TGTGCCACCAGCAGGGCTGGACAGGCAAACATTCAGTACTTC	CATSRAGQANIQYF
TRBD1	TRBV6-5	TRBJ1-2	.	TGTGCCAGCAGTTATCGACAGGGGGGAACCTATGGCTACCCCTTC	CASSYRQGGTYGYPF
.	TRBV7-7	TRBJ1-5	.	TGTGCTAGCAGCTTATTCAAGACGGACGGGGATAATCAGCCCCAGCATTTT	CASSLFKTDGDNQPQHF
TRBD1	TRBV6-5	TRBJ1-2	.	TGTGCCAGCAGTTCCCAGACAGGGGGGTCCTATGGCTACACCTTC	CASSSQTGGSYGYTF
.	TRBV7-9	TRBJ2-3	.	TGTGCCAGCAGCCCCAGAGGGGGGGTGACTAGCACAGATACGCAGTATTTT	CASSPRGGVTSTDTQYF
TRBD1	TRBV18	TRBJ2-7	.	TGTGCCAGCTCACCATCCCGGGACAGACAAGAGCAGTACTTC	CASSPSRDRQEQYF
TRBD2	TRBV2	TRBJ2-1	few	TGTGCCAGCAGTGGGGGTAGCGGGGGAGGGAGTGAGCAGTTCTTC	CASSGGSGGGSEQFF
.	TRBV15	TRBJ2-3	.	TGTGCCACCAGCACCCGTCGAGGGAATGAGGCAGATACGCAGTATTTT	CATSTRRGNEADTQYF
TRBD2	TRBV5-1	TRBJ2-7	few	TGCGCCAGCAGCTTGGGGACTAGCGGGGGGGTCTACGAGCAGTACTTC	CASSLGTSGGVYEQYF
.	TRBV11-2	TRBJ2-2	.	TGTGCCAGCAGCTTAGTTCCCAGGAACACCGGGGAGCTGTTTTTT	CASSLVPRNTGELFF
.	TRBV7-9	TRBJ2-5	.	TGTGCCAGCAGCTCGAGGGGGTTGGAGACCCAGTACTTC	CASSSRGLETQYF
.	TRBV7-3	TRBJ1-2	.	TGTGCCAGCAGCTTAAATTCAGGTGGTAGCTATGGCTACACCTTC	CASSLNSGGSYGYTF
.	TRBV7-9	TRBJ2-3	few	TGTGCCAGCAGCTTAGGGGACTGGAGGGGTGTAATTCCAGATACGCAGTATTTT	CASSLGDWRGVIPDTQYF
TRBD1	TRBV2	TRBJ1-1	.	TGTGCCAGCAGTCCTGGACAGGGGGCGCTTACTGAAGCTTTCTTT	CASSPGQGALTEAFF
.	TRBV11-3	TRBJ2-4	.	TGTGCCAGCAGCTTAGGGGGCGCGGAGAACATTCAGTACTTC	CASSLGGAENIQYF
TRBD1	TRBV10-2	TRBJ1-6	.	TGCGCCAGCAGTGCCGGACAGGCCGTCTCACCCCTCCACTTT	CASSAGQAVSPLHF
TRBD1	TRBV6-5	TRBJ1-6	.	TGTGCCAGCAGTTACTCCTCTGGACAGGGAAGTTCACCCCTCCACTTT	CASSYSSGQGSSPLHF
TRBD1	TRBV19	TRBJ2-3	.	TGTGCCAGTAGTACCGGACAGGGGGCTGGCACAGATACGCAGTATTTT	CASSTGQGAGTDTQYF
TRBD1	TRBV28	TRBJ2-5	.	TGTGCCAGCAGTTCGCCCGGGACAGGGATCCTCCAAGAGACCCAGTACTTC	CASSSPGTGILQETQYF
TRBD1	TRBV4-3	TRBJ1-2	.	TGCGCCAGCAGCCGAGGAGGGGGCGCGGGGAACTATGGCTACACCTTC	CASSRGGGAGNYGYTF
TRBD2	TRBV5-4	TRBJ2-3	.	TGTGCCAGCACCTGGGGGAGGGGAGATACGCAGTATTTT	CASTWGRGDTQYF
.	TRBV6-4	TRBJ2-3	.	TGTGCCAGCAGTGACAAGTCAGCGAGCACAGATACGCAGTATTTT	CASSDKSASTDTQYF
.	TRBV7-9	TRBJ2-5	.	TGTGCCAGCAGCCCCTCGCAGGGTTGGCAGTACTTC	CASSPSQGWQYF